Presented here are 14 T cell receptor beta chains from one specimen sequenced in a study of shared clonotypes between healthy human individuals. Assay: immunoSEQ multiplex PCR; the TCRdb copy retains only in-frame clones and omits some. The table records hundreds of thousands of clones, around 79% of them present only once. The sample comprised PBMCs. These receptors were obtained from a woman between 40 and 50 years old in good health. Some clones in this sample may be carry-over from other donors' samples.

This clone has just a few counts. The chain couples TRBV5-6 to TRBJ2-3; 8 bases match TRBD1. Losses at the gene ends were 1 base for V and 6 bases for J; bases not matched to a gene: 7. The CDR3 loop spans 15 amino acids. Germline V gene sequence: CDR1 SGHDT, CDR2 YYEEEE. Here the CDR3 reads CASSLTPDREDTQYF. Written as DNA, the CDR3 is TGTGCCAGCAGCTTGACCCCGGACAGGGAGGATACGCAGTATTTT.

The chain is built from TRBV14 and TRBJ2-7; D gene unclear. The V gene lost 1 base and the J gene lost 9 bases, with 10 bases spanning the gap. Germline V gene sequence: CDR1 SGHDN, CDR2 FVKESK. This CDR3 is built from 12 residues. For the CDR3, the DNA is TGTGCCAGCAGCCAAGCTAGAACGGTGCAGTACTTC. It codes for CASSQARTVQYF.

This clone has just a few counts. The sample carries other DNA sequences with the same CDR3. CDR3 nucleotide sequence: TGTGCCAGCAGCTTAGTCTCCTACGAGCAGTACTTC. It is translated as CASSLVSYEQYF. The chain is built from TRBV7-2 and TRBJ2-7, with no clear D. This CDR3 is built from 12 residues. Germline lookup yields CDR1 SGHTA and CDR2 FQGNSA. Trimming shortened V by 1 base and J by 0 bases, and 1 base separated the two germline ends.

The gene calls are TRBV5-4 and TRBJ2-3, with 12 positions matching TRBD2. CDR1 and CDR2 from the germline V gene are SGHNT and YYREEE (reference sequence). The CDR3 consists of 15 residues. Losses at the gene ends were 4 bases for V and 3 bases for J; bases not matched to a gene: 3. The CDR3 sequence is CASSRGTSGTDTQYF. CDR3 sequence (DNA): TGTGCCAGCAGCCGCGGGACTAGCGGGACAGATACGCAGTATTTT.

This sequence joins TRBV5-3 and TRBJ2-7, with 8 bases fitting TRBD1. TRBV5-3 is assigned to the ORF class and has an uncertain function. The V gene end was trimmed by 4 bases and the J gene end by 6 bases; junction bases not matched to a gene: 9. This CDR3 contains 14 residues. The CDR3 here is CARSQSGGAVEQYF. The DNA of the CDR3 is TGTGCCAGAAGCCAATCAGGGGGCGCGGTCGAGCAGTACTTC.

To note about this clone: A much larger clone sits a single nucleotide away, making a read error possible. This sample includes further DNA sequences coding for the same CDR3. This rearrangement joins TRBV7-3 to TRBJ2-3; D call uncertain. Germline V gene sequence: CDR1 SGHTA, CDR2 FQGTGA. V dropped 4 bases and J dropped 0 bases, with 2 bases sitting between them. The length of the CDR3 is 12 residues. CDR3 DNA sequence: TGTGCCAGCAGCTCTAGCACAGATACGCAGTATTTT. Translating gives CASSSSTDTQYF.

V gene TRBV7-2 combines with J gene TRBJ1-2; tentative D call: TRBD1 (6 bases). V was trimmed by 1 base and J by 2 bases, leaving 8 bases between them. Per the germline V gene, CDR1 is SGHTA and CDR2 is FQGNSA. The CDR3 sequence is 14 residues long. CDR3 residues: CASSLGGQNYGYTF. CDR3 nucleotide sequence: TGTGCCAGCAGCTTAGGCGGACAGAACTATGGCTACACCTTC.

This clone was counted a single time. The rearrangement links TRBV2 to TRBJ2-7; 10 bases match TRBD2. Trimming cost V 7 bases and J 2 bases; bases outside gene matches: 8. The CDR3 consists of 15 residues. CDR1 and CDR2 from the germline V gene are SNHLY and FYNNEI. CDR3 sequence: CASKTTGTSAYEQYF. The CDR3 DNA reads as TGTGCCAGCAAAACAACCGGGACTAGCGCCTACGAGCAGTACTTC. Full variable domain (outside the CDR3, taken from reference TRBV2 and TRBJ2-7): EPEVTQTPSHQVTQMGQEVILRCVPISNHLYFYWYRQILGQKVEFLVSFYNNEISEKSEIFDDQFSVERPDGSNFTLKIRSTKLEDSAMYFCASKTTGTSAYEQYFGPGTRLTVT.

This clone was recorded only once. At one of its ends the junction is not consistent with the germline gene, which may arise from a read error. The rearrangement links TRBV18 to TRBJ2-7, with D perhaps TRBD2 (5 bases). The germline V gene encodes CDR1 KGHSH and CDR2 LQKENI. This CDR3 spans 14 amino acids. The CDR3 loop reads CASSPGQNRLSGNF. The CDR3 DNA reads TGTGCCAGCTCACCAGGCCAGAACCGACTAAGTGGGAACTTC.

The V gene is TRBV18, the J gene TRBJ2-1; D is perhaps TRBD2 (6 bases). The CDR3 is made up of 17 amino acids. Looked up from germline, CDR1 is KGHSH and CDR2 is LQKENI. Trimming pared 3 bases from V and 4 bases from J, leaving 19 bases between. In DNA form, the CDR3 reads TGTGCCAGCTCACCGACAACAGGAACCGGAGGGTACAATGAGCAGTTCTTC. It translates to CASSPTTGTGGYNEQFF.

This clone was counted ten times or more. The chain is built from TRBV18 and TRBJ2-1; possible D gene TRBD2, 6 bases. CDR1 and CDR2 (germline): KGHSH, LQKENI. CDR3 length: 14 amino acids. Trimming stripped 1 base from V and 7 bases from J, with 11 bases between. The CDR3 sequence is CASSPLQGGNEQFF. CDR3 bases: TGTGCCAGCTCACCACTTCAGGGAGGTAATGAGCAGTTCTTC.

The chain carries TRBV30 and TRBJ2-1; D is ambiguous. The V gene's germline CDR1 is GTSNPN and CDR2 SVGIG (reference sequence). The V end was cut by 8 bases, the J end by 6 bases, with 11 bases between. This CDR3 is built from 11 residues. The CDR3, as DNA: TGTGCCGGCGTTGGCGCCAATGAGCAGTTCTTC. Translated: CAGVGANEQFF.

This clone was found many times. In the same sample, other DNA sequences code for this CDR3. This rearrangement joins TRBV30 to TRBJ1-5; tentative D call: TRBD1 (6 bases). Germline V gives CDR1 GTSNPN, CDR2 SVGIG (reference sequence). This CDR3 is built from 16 residues. The V end lost 1 base, the J end lost 7 bases, and 20 bases lay between the germline ends. The CDR3 DNA is TGTGCCTGGAGTGGCGGCGGGGGGCAGGAGAACCAGCCCCAGCATTTT. Translated: CAWSGGGGQENQPQHF.

Ten or more counts support this clone. The CDR3 DNA reads as TGTGCCAGCAGGTACAAGGAAGGGTTTGATCAGCCCCAGCATTTT. Translation: CASRYKEGFDQPQHF. This chain uses TRBV2 with TRBJ1-5; D unresolved. Between the trimmed V and J ends, which lost 6 bases and 5 bases, there was a span of 17 bases. The CDR3 contains 15 residues. Per the germline V gene, CDR1 is SNHLY and CDR2 is FYNNEI.